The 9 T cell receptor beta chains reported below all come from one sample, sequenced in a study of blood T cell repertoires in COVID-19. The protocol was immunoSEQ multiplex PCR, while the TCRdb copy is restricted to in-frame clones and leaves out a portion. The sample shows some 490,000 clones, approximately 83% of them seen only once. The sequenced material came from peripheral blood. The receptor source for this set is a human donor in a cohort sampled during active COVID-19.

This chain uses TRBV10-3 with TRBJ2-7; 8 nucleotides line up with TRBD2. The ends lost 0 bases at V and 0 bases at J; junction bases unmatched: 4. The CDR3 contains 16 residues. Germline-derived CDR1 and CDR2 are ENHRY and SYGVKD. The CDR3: CAISESGTRASYEQYF. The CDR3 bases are TGTGCCATCAGTGAGTCAGGGACTAGGGCCTCCTACGAGCAGTACTTC.

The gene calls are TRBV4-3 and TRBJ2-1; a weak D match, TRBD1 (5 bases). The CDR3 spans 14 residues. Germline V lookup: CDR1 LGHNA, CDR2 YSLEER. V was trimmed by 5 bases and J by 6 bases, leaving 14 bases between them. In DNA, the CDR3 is TGCGCCAGCAGCTACGGACATGATGTCAATGAGCAGTTCTTC. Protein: CASSYGHDVNEQFF.

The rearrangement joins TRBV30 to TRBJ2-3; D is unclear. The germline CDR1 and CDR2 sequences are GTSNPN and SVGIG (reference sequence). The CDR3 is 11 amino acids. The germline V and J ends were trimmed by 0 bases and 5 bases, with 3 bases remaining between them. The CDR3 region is CAWSVRDTQYF. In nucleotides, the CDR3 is TGTGCCTGGAGTGTCCGAGATACGCAGTATTTT.

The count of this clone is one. CDR3 DNA sequence: TGTGCCAGCAGTTTACGGACAGGCTGGACAGATACGCAGTATTTT. Encoded protein: CASSLRTGWTDTQYF. The rearrangement joins TRBV28 to TRBJ2-3; TRBD1 matches 7 bases. Trimming cost V 2 bases and J 3 bases; bases outside gene matches: 5. There are 15 residues in the CDR3. The germline CDR1 and CDR2 sequences are MDHEN and SYDVKM.

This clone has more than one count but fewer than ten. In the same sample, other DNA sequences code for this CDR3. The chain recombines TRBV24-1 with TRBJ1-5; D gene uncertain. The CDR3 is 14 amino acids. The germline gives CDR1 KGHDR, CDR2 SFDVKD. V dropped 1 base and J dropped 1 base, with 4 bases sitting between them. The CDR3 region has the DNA TGTGCCACCAGTGATTTTCTGAGCAATCAGCCCCAGCATTTT. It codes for CATSDFLSNQPQHF.

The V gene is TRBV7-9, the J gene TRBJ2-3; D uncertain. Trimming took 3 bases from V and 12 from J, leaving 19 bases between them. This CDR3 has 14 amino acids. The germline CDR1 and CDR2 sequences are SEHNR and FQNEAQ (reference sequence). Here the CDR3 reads CASSFLEARLGQYF. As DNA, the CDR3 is TGTGCCAGCAGCTTCTTAGAGGCACGCCTAGGCCAGTATTTT.

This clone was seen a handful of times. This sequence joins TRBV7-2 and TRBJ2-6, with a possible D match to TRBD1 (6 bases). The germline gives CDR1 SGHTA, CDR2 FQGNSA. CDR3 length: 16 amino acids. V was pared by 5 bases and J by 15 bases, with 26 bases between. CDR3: CASSIHGTRVPHPLTF. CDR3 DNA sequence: TGTGCCAGCAGCATCCACGGGACAAGGGTCCCTCACCCCCTGACTTTC.

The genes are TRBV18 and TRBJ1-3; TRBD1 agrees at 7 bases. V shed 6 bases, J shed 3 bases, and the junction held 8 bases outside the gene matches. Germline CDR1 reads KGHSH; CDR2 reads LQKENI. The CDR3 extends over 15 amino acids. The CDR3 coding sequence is TGTGCCAGCTCGCGACAGGGTCTGGTTGGAAACACCATATATTTT. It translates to CASSRQGLVGNTIYF.

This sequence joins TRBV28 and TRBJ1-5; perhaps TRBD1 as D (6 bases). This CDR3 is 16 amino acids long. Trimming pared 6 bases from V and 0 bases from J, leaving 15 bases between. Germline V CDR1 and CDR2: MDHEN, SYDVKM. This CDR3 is CASRSSGDYSNQPQHF. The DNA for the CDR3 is TGTGCCAGCAGGTCCTCAGGGGACTATAGCAATCAGCCCCAGCATTTT.